This T cell receptor (beta chain) was retrieved from a study of TIL therapy for anti-PD-1-resistant metastatic lung cancer. At the level of the study: Tumors carried a median roughly 1.5 non-synonymous mutations per megabase.

The immunoSEQ assay was v3. Profiling relied on immunoSEQ multiplex PCR, and the TCRdb table lists in-frame clones only, not all of them. The table has roughly 54,000 clones, 80% to 90% seen once. Documented time point: pre-treatment sample, taken before nivolumab and TIL therapy. Enrollment ran from late 2017 to early 2020. This receptor was identified in a person aged 25-85 years with non-small cell lung cancer. The material was blood, obtained at baseline.

CDR3 nucleotides: TGTGCCAGCAGTGCAAGAGGACAGGGGGCGGACGGCTACACCTTC. As protein: CASSARGQGADGYTF. This rearrangement joins TRBV2 to TRBJ1-2; 11 bases align to TRBD1. The CDR3 is 15 amino acids. Germline CDR1 reads SNHLY; CDR2 reads FYNNEI. Trimming took 4 bases from V and 8 from J; bases not matched to a gene: 9.